This TCR beta chain was identified in a study of cytomegalovirus exposure and HLA in healthy donors. Overall study: Among the roughly 380 donors who were genotyped, about 80% fell in the genetic ancestry cluster that is associated with self-reported Caucasian donors. Study-level results: In a later analysis, at a false discovery rate of 0.05, 16,951 TCR beta sequences were associated with HLA alleles. In a later analysis, a genetic analysis reported fewer productive-TCR N-insertions in an Asian-associated ancestry cluster than the cohort average. Certain sequence variants were highly shared and formed a cluster, and this cluster was likely a sequencing artifact.

Details on this clone: Its antigen is undetermined.

Researchers ran the PCR with 60 Vbeta and 13 Jbeta primers. Assay: immunoSEQ multiplex PCR; the TCRdb copy retains only in-frame clones and omits some. Among over 150,000 clones listed, approximately 82% were seen once. Trimming left V 3 bases short and J 0 bases short, with 11 bases between. The CDR3 runs to 15 residues. Germline CDR1 reads SGHTA; CDR2 reads FQGTGA. The chain has TRBV7-3 and TRBJ1-1; possibly TRBD1 for D (5 bases). Sequenced sample: PBMCs. This receptor was obtained from a male donor in good health and CMV-seronegative. The CDR3 loop reads CASSLGGLMNTEAFF. The CDR3, as DNA: TGTGCCAGCAGCTTGGGGGGACTCATGAACACTGAAGCTTTCTTT.